This TCR beta chain appears in the sequencing data of a study of cytomegalovirus exposure and HLA in healthy donors. TCRdb keeps only in-frame clones here, not all; method: immunoSEQ multiplex PCR. The sample includes some 68,000 clones, approximately 96% of them seen just once. It was the approximately 110-subject validation cohort, separate from the roughly 700-subject first cohort, to which the donors belonged. Germline-derived CDR1 and CDR2 are SGDLS and YYNGEE. The V and J ends lost 0 bases and 1 base respectively, with 11 bases between them. The CDR3 is made up of 15 amino acids. The material sequenced was PBMCs. This chain uses TRBV9 with TRBJ2-7; tentatively, D is TRBD2 (6 bases). The sequence was collected from a young man in good health and CMV-seronegative. CDR3 sequence (DNA): TGTGCCAGCAGCGTAGGCCTAGGAGGGTCCTACGAGCAGTACTTC. Translated: CASSVGLGGSYEQYF.